This T cell receptor beta chain was retrieved from a study of vaccination effects on CD4 cells after COVID-19. With regard to this clone: Its antigen is still unknown.

Overall study results and limits: Early post-infection timepoints were missing from the study, which also had few convalescent patients.

The germline CDR1 and CDR2 sequences are GTSNPN and SVGIG (reference sequence). Between the trimmed V and J ends, which lost 0 bases and 0 bases, there was a span of 6 bases. The length of the CDR3 is 14 residues. Profiled with immunoSEQ multiplex PCR; TCRdb holds only in-frame clones, not every one. The sample consists of about 38,000 clones, roughly 70% of them appearing once. Sequencing followed a ViraFEST assay step that expanded antigen-specific CD4+ T cells with viral peptide pools. Scientists isolated CD4+ T cells after a roughly 9-day culture period ended. Among the vaccine recipients, none had a prior SARS-CoV-2 infection, and nucleocapsid antibodies were negative. Cultivation was performed at a few million PBMC per well with 8.5 to 10 IU/ml IL-2 and 10 ug/ml peptides added. Each culture had half its medium swapped for IL-2 medium on days 3 and 7.

This chain connects TRBV30 to TRBJ1-3; the D is unclear. Here the sequenced sample was CD4+ T cells from PBMCs cultured with SARS-CoV-2 spike peptides, taken before COVID-19 vaccination. The TCR was taken from a human donor who received a COVID-19 vaccine. CDR3 sequence: CAWSVTGSGNTIYF. CDR3 sequence (DNA): TGTGCCTGGAGTGTAACGGGCTCTGGAAACACCATATATTTT.